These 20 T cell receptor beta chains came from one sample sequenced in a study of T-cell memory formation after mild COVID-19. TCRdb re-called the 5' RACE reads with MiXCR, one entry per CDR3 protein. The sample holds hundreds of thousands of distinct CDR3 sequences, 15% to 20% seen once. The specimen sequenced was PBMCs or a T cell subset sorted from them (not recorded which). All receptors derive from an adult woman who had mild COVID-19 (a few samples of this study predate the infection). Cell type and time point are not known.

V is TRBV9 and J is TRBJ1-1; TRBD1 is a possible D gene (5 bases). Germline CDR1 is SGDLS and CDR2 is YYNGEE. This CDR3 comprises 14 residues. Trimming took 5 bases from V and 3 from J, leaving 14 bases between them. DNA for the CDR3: TGTGCCAGCAGTGCCCAGGGAGGGTACACTGAAGCTTTCTTT. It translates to CASSAQGGYTEAFF.

Written as DNA, the CDR3 is TGTGCTAGTGGTTTGACGATAATCTCCTACAATGAGCAGTTCTTC. Its translation: CASGLTIISYNEQFF. The chain is built from TRBV12-5 and TRBJ2-1; D gene uncertain. CDR3 length: 15 residues. Deletions cut 2 bases from V and 0 bases from J, with 8 bases between. Germline-derived CDR1 and CDR2 are LGHNT and FRNRAP.

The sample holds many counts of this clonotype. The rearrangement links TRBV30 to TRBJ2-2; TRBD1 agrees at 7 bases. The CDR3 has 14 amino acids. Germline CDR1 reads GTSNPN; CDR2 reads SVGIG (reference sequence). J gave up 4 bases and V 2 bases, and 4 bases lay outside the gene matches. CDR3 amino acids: CAWSWGQPTGELFF. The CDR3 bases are TGTGCCTGGAGTTGGGGACAGCCCACCGGGGAGCTGTTTTTT.

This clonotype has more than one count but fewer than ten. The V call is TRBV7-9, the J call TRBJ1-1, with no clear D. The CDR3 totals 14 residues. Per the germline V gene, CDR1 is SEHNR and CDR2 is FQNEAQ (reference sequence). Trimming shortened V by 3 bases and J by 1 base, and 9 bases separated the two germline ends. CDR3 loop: CASSFEMGNTEAFF. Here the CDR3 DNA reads TGTGCCAGCAGCTTTGAGATGGGGAACACTGAAGCTTTCTTT.

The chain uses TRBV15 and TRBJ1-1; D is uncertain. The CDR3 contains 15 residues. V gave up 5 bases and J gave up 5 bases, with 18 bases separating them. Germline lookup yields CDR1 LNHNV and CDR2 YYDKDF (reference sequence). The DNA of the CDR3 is TGTGCCACCAGCCCCCACGGAACCCTGAGGACTGAAGCTTTCTTT. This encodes CATSPHGTLRTEAFF.

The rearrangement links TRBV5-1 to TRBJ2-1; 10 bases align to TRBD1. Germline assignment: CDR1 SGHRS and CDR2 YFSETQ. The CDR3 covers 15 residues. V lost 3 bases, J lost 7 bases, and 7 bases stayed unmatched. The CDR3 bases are TGCGCCAGCAGCTACCGGGACAGGGGTGTAAATGAGCAGTTCTTC. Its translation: CASSYRDRGVNEQFF.

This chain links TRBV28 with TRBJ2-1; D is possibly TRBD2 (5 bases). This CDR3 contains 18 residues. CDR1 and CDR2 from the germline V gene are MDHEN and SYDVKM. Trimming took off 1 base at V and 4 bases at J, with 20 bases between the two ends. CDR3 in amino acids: CASSLSLLLAHPYNEQFF. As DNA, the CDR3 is TGTGCCAGCAGTTTATCCCTACTATTAGCGCACCCTTACAATGAGCAGTTCTTC.

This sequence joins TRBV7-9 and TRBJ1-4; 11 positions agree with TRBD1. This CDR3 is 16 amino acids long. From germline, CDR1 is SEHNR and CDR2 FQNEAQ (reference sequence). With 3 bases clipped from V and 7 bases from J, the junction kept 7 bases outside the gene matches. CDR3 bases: TGTGCCAGCAGCTTGGGACAGGGGGTGAAGAGTGAAAAACTGTTTTTT. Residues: CASSLGQGVKSEKLFF.

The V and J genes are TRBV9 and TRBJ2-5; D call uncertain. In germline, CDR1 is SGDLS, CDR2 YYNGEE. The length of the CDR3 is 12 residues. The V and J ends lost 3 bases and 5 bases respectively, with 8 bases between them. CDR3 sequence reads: CASSASAETQYF. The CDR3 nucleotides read TGTGCCAGCAGCGCCTCGGCGGAGACCCAGTACTTC.

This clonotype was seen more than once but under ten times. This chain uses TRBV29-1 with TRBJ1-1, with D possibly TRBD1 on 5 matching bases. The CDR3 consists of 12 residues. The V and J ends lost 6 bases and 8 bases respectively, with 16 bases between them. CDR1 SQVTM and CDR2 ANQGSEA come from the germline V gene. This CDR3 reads CSVYSGASEAFF. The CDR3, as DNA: TGCAGCGTATATTCCGGGGCGAGCGAAGCTTTCTTT.

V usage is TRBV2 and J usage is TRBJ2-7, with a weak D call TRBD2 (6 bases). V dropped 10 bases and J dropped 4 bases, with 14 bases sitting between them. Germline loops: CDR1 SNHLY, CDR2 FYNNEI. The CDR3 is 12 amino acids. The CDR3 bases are TGTGCCACCTCGTTGGGGGGATACGAGCAGTACTTC. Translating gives CATSLGGYEQYF.

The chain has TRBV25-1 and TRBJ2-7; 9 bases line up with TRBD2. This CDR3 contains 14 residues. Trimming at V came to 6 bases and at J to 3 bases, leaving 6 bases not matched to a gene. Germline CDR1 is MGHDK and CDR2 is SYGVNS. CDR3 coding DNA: TGTGCCAGCAGGGCTAGCGGGGCCAGCTACGAGCAGTACTTC. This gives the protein CASRASGASYEQYF.

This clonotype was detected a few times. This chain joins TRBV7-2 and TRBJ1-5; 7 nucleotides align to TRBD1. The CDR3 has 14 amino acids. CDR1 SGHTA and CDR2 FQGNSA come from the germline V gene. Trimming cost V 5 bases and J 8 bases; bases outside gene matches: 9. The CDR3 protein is CASSATGAPEPQHF. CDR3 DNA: TGTGCCAGCAGCGCTACAGGGGCGCCTGAGCCCCAGCATTTT.

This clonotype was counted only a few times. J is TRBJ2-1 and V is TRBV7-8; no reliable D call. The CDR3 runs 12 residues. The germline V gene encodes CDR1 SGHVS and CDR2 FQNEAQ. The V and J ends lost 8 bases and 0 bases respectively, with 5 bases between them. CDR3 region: CASYSSYNEQFF. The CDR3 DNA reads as TGTGCCAGCTATTCCTCCTACAATGAGCAGTTCTTC.

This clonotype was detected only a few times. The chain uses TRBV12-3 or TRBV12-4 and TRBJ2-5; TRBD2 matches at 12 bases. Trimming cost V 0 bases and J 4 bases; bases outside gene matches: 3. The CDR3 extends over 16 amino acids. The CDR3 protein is CASSLARLAGAETQYF. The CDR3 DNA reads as TGTGCCAGCAGTTTAGCGCGACTAGCGGGAGCAGAGACCCAGTACTTC.

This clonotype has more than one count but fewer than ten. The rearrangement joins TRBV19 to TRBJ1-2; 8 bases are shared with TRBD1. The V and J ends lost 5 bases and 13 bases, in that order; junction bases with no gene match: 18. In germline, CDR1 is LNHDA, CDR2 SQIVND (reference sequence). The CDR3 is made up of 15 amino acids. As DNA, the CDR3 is TGTGCCAGTAGTCCCCCGGTGGGCCAGGGACAGGTTCTCACCTTC. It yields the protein CASSPPVGQGQVLTF.

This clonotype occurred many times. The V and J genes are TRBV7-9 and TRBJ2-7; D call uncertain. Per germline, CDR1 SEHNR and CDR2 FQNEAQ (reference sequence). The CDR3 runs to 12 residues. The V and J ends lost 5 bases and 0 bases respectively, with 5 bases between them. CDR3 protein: CASSVDSYEQYF. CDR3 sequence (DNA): TGTGCCAGCAGCGTCGACTCCTACGAGCAGTACTTC.

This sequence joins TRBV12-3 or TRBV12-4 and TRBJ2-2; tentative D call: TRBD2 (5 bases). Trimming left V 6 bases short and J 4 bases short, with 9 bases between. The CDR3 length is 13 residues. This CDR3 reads CASRPTSTGELFF. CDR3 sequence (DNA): TGTGCCAGCAGACCAACTAGCACCGGGGAGCTGTTTTTT.

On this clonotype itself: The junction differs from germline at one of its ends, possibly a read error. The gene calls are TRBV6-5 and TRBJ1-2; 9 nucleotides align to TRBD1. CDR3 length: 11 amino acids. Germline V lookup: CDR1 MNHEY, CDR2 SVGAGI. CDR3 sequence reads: CASNGDRGFSF. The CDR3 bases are TGTGCCAGCAACGGAGACAGGGGGTTTTCCTTC.

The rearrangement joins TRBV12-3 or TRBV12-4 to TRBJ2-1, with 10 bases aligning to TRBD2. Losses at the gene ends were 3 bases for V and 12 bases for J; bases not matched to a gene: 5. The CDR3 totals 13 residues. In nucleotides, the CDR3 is TGTGCCAGCAGTTTCACTAGCGGGGACAGGCAGTTCTTC. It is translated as CASSFTSGDRQFF.